Following are 22 T cell receptor beta chains from one sample sequenced in a study of blood T cells in healthy people across ages. Together with a sample-barcoded 5' primer, a J-beta primer mix was included in a second PCR lasting about 7 to 12 cycles. One entry per CDR3 protein, called by TCRdb with MiXCR from the 5' RACE reads. This sample has over 1,300,000 distinct CDR3 sequences; approximately 59% occur once, and the top ten carry about 6.3%. The sample consisted of blood. The receptor source for this set is a man aged 18-30 years in good health.

The V gene is TRBV29-1, the J gene TRBJ1-5; 9 positions agree with TRBD1. The CDR3 is made up of 14 amino acids. Germline trimming cut 8 bases from V and 0 bases from J; bases unmatched to any gene: 5. Germline V gives CDR1 SQVTM, CDR2 ANQGSEA. CDR3 amino acids: CSPRTGDSNQPQHF. The CDR3 nucleotides are TGCAGCCCTCGGACAGGGGATAGCAATCAGCCCCAGCATTTT. The full variable domain, with the rest looked up from reference TRBV29-1 and TRBJ1-5, is SAVISQKPSRDICQRGTSLTIQCQVDSQVTMMFWYRQQPGQSLTLIATANQGSEATYESGFVIDKFPISRPNLTFSTLTVSNMSPEDSSIYLCSPRTGDSNQPQHFGDGTRLSIL.

The rearrangement uses TRBV27 and TRBJ1-2; 7 nucleotides match TRBD1. Germline V CDR1 and CDR2: MNHEY, SMNVEV (reference sequence). Trimming removed 6 bases from V and 6 bases from J; junction bases left unmatched: 10. This CDR3 has 14 residues. The CDR3 DNA is TGTGCCAGCAGCCCCGAGGGGGCCGGGGATGGCTACACCTTC. Translated, it gives CASSPEGAGDGYTF.

The chain is built from TRBV10-3 and TRBJ2-2; TRBD2 might be the D (6 bases). Trimming cost V 0 bases and J 1 base, with 21 bases left between them. The germline gives CDR1 ENHRY, CDR2 SYGVKD. This CDR3 is 20 amino acids long. DNA of the CDR3: TGTGCCATCAGTGAGTCGATCGGGGGATACCCTAGGAGGAACACCGGGGAGCTGTTTTTT. Its protein is CAISESIGGYPRRNTGELFF.

The chain links TRBV28 to TRBJ2-7, with D unclear. Germline CDR1 MDHEN, CDR2 SYDVKM. Trimming left V 10 bases short and J 0 bases short, with 13 bases between. The CDR3 covers 13 residues. The CDR3 DNA reads TGTGCCATCTTGACATCCAGCTCCTACGAGCAGTACTTC. Its translation: CAILTSSSYEQYF.

The chain is built from TRBV28 and TRBJ2-7, with no clear D. The CDR3 spans 14 residues. Deletions cut 7 bases from V and 1 base from J, with 14 bases between. CDR1 is MDHEN, CDR2 SYDVKM, per germline. This CDR3 reads CASTIPTNSYEQYF. The DNA of the CDR3 is TGTGCCAGCACTATCCCGACAAATTCCTACGAGCAGTACTTC.

This clonotype was recorded a few times. This sequence joins TRBV7-8 and TRBJ2-4; D is possibly TRBD1 (5 bases). V gave up 5 bases and J gave up 8 bases, with 19 bases separating them. The CDR3 extends over 15 amino acids. Germline V gives CDR1 SGHVS, CDR2 FQNEAQ. CDR3 in amino acids: CASSPRLGLGDIQYF. The CDR3 DNA is TGTGCCAGCAGCCCCCGTCTGGGCCTAGGGGACATTCAGTACTTC.

The sample holds a few counts of this clonotype. This rearrangement joins TRBV4-1 to TRBJ1-5; D is uncertain. Germline CDR1 MGHRA, CDR2 YSYEKL. This CDR3 spans 14 amino acids. Trimming pared 0 bases from V and 4 bases from J, leaving 7 bases between. CDR3 sequence: CASSQDPGNQPQHF. DNA of the CDR3: TGCGCCAGCAGCCAAGATCCGGGGAATCAGCCCCAGCATTTT.

The rearrangement uses TRBV28 and TRBJ2-7; no definite D call. Trimming cost V 5 bases and J 2 bases, with 10 bases left between them. This CDR3 spans 13 amino acids. The germline CDR1 and CDR2 sequences are MDHEN and SYDVKM. This CDR3 is CASSHIPPYEQYF. The CDR3 DNA sequence: TGTGCCAGCAGTCATATTCCCCCCTACGAGCAGTACTTC.

This clonotype was observed once. The V gene is TRBV5-5, the J gene TRBJ2-5, with 13 bases that match TRBD2. The CDR3 sequence is 17 residues long. From germline, CDR1 is SGHKS and CDR2 YYEKEE (reference sequence). The junction had 8 bases not matched to a gene; V was cut back by 4 bases and J by 2 bases. CDR3 region: CASSIPTSGRGQETQYF. CDR3 coding DNA: TGTGCCAGCAGCATACCAACTAGCGGGAGGGGACAAGAGACCCAGTACTTC.

This chain joins TRBV5-5 and TRBJ2-1; 9 positions agree with TRBD2. The trim removed 5 bases at V and 6 bases at J, leaving 9 bases unmatched. From germline, CDR1 is SGHKS and CDR2 YYEKEE (reference sequence). This CDR3 is 15 amino acids long. The CDR3 DNA is TGTGCCAGCAGACGTGCTAGCGGGGTCGTCAATGAGCAGTTCTTC. Its protein product is CASRRASGVVNEQFF.

V is TRBV4-3 and J is TRBJ1-1; D not resolved. V lost 2 bases and J lost 4, with 8 bases in between. Looked up from germline, CDR1 is LGHNA and CDR2 is YSLEER. The CDR3 loop spans 13 amino acids. The CDR3 DNA sequence: TGCGCCAGCAGCCAATCGGTCTTCACTGAAGCTTTCTTT. Its translation is CASSQSVFTEAFF.

This clonotype was counted between two and nine times. The chain combines TRBV21-1 with TRBJ2-4. The tail of the sequence fits TRBJ2-7 better, so the J call may be wrong. TRBV21-1 is described as a pseudogene. There are 13 residues in the CDR3. This chain's CDR3 is CASKQTLLYEQYF. CDR3 coding DNA: TGTGCCAGCAAGCAAACCTTACTCTACGAGCAGTACTTC.

The rearrangement joins TRBV12-3 or TRBV12-4 to TRBJ1-2, with a tentative D call TRBD1 (5 bases). The V gene lost 8 bases and the J gene lost 8 bases, with 18 bases spanning the gap. This CDR3 is built from 13 residues. Here the CDR3 reads CASDGMGPGGYTF. The DNA for the CDR3 is TGTGCCAGCGACGGGATGGGGCCCGGGGGCTACACCTTC.

V and J are TRBV29-1 and TRBJ2-3; 10 positions match TRBD2. The germline V gene encodes CDR1 SQVTM and CDR2 ANQGSEA. Losses at the gene ends were 4 bases for V and 2 bases for J; bases not matched to a gene: 6. The CDR3 is 15 amino acids. The CDR3 nucleotides read TGCAGCGTTGTAGGGACTAGCGTCTCCACAGATACGCAGTATTTT. Translating it yields CSVVGTSVSTDTQYF.

This clonotype has just a few counts. The chain employs TRBV15 and TRBJ1-4; 7 nucleotides match TRBD1. CDR1 and CDR2 from the germline V gene are LNHNV and YYDKDF (reference sequence). V was pared by 3 bases and J by 0 bases, with 4 bases of the junction left unmatched. This CDR3 spans 16 amino acids. CDR3 in DNA: TGTGCCACCAGCAGGGCTCAGGGGGCAACTAATGAAAAACTGTTTTTT. Amino acid sequence: CATSRAQGATNEKLFF.

The V call is TRBV20-1, the J call TRBJ2-3; 9 bases fit TRBD2. The V gene end was trimmed by 6 bases and the J gene end by 4 bases; junction bases not matched to a gene: 5. CDR1 is DFQATT, CDR2 SNEGSKA, per germline (reference sequence). The CDR3 runs to 13 residues. The CDR3 DNA is TGCAGTGCCGCGGGGGGGCATGCAGATACGCAGTATTTT. This sequence encodes CSAAGGHADTQYF.

To note about this clonotype: A much larger clone differs from this one at a single base, so this may be a read error. V is TRBV4-2 and J is TRBJ2-3; a weak D match, TRBD2 (5 bases). The CDR3 runs to 15 residues. V lost 6 bases and J 6 bases, leaving 19 bases between the germline ends. CDR1 is LGHNA and CDR2 is YNFKEQ in the germline V gene. The CDR3 nucleotides are TGTGCCAGCAGTAGCGAGAGGGTAAAAGGCGATACGCAGTATTTT. Residues: CASSSERVKGDTQYF.

This rearrangement joins TRBV12-3 or TRBV12-4 to TRBJ2-7, with D perhaps matching TRBD1 (6 bases). V lost 6 bases to trimming and J lost 6 bases, with 21 bases between them. The CDR3 consists of 15 residues. CDR3 in DNA: TGTGCCAGCAGCTCCTTCGGGTCAGGGGCCGGCGAGCAGTACTTC. Its protein is CASSSFGSGAGEQYF.

The CDR3 loop is CSVNRDLGNYGYTF. The CDR3 DNA is TGCAGCGTTAACAGGGACCTCGGTAACTATGGCTACACCTTC. V usage is TRBV29-1 and J usage is TRBJ1-2, with D possibly being TRBD1 (6 bases). This CDR3 has 14 residues. Germline assignment: CDR1 SQVTM and CDR2 ANQGSEA. Trimming pared 5 bases from V and 1 base from J, leaving 14 bases between.

The genes are TRBV7-2 and TRBJ2-3; the D gene is possibly TRBD2 (6 bases). CDR3 size: 15 residues. Germline CDR1 is SGHTA and CDR2 is FQGNSA. The V end lost 3 bases, the J end lost 6 bases, and 16 bases lay between the germline ends. CDR3 region: CASSFYPRGSDTQYF. The CDR3 coding sequence is TGTGCCAGCAGCTTCTACCCGCGGGGTAGTGATACGCAGTATTTT.

This clonotype showed up just once. This rearrangement joins TRBV11-2 to TRBJ2-4; unclear D gene. CDR1 SGHAT and CDR2 FQNNGV come from the germline V gene. Trimming cost V 1 base and J 2 bases, with 9 bases left between them. CDR3 length: 15 amino acids. In DNA form, the CDR3 reads TGTGCCAGCAGCTTAGGCACAGCTTCCAAAAACATTCAGTACTTC. This sequence encodes CASSLGTASKNIQYF.

The rearrangement links TRBV7-9 to TRBJ2-3; D gene unclear. Deletions cut 5 bases from V and 0 bases from J, with 9 bases between. This CDR3 region has 14 residues. In germline, CDR1 is SEHNR, CDR2 FQNEAQ (reference sequence). The CDR3 loop is CASSAPASTDTQYF. The CDR3, as DNA: TGTGCCAGCAGCGCTCCAGCTAGCACAGATACGCAGTATTTT.